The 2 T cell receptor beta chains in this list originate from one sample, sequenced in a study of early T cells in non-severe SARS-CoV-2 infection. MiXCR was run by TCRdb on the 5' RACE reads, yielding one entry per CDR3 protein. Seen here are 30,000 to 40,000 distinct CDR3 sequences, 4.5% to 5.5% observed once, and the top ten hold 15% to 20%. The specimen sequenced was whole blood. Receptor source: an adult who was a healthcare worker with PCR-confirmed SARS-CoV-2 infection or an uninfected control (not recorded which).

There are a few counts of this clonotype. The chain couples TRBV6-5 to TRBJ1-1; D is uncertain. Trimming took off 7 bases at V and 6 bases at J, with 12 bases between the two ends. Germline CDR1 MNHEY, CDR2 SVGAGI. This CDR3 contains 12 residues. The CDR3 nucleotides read TGTGCCAGCACTAACAGACTTGCTGAAGCTTTCTTT. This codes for CASTNRLAEAFF.

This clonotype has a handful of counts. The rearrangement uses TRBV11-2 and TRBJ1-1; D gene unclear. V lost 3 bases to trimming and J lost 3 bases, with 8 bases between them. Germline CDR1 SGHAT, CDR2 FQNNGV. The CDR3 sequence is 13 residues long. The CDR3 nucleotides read TGTGCCAGCAGCTTGAACGGATACACTGAAGCTTTCTTT. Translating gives CASSLNGYTEAFF.